This is a list of T cell receptor beta chains from one sample in a study of blood T cell repertoires in COVID-19. Profiling relied on immunoSEQ multiplex PCR, and the TCRdb table lists in-frame clones only, not all of them. The table has a few hundred thousand clones, 87% seen once; the top ten hold 5.5% to 6%. Sequencing was done on a sample of PBMCs or T cells enriched from blood (not recorded which). The receptors shown here come from a woman under 40 who had recovered from COVID-19. The CDR3 runs from the conserved cysteine through the conserved F or W. The D gene is left open where the match is weak. Clone size is given for some rows only: seen once, a few or many times, or a class if the clone is expanded.

>TRBJ2-3|TRBV10-2|.|.
CASSEFSRDTQYF
TGCGCCAGCAGTGAGTTCTCTAGAGATACGCAGTATTTT
>TRBJ1-1|TRBV5-8|.|.
CASSYASVNTEAFF
TGTGCCAGCAGCTACGCGAGTGTGAACACTGAAGCTTTCTTT
>TRBJ2-7|TRBV4-1|TRBD1|.
CASSLPGQGASEQYF
TGCGCCAGCAGCCTACCGGGACAGGGGGCTAGCGAGCAGTACTTC
>TRBJ2-5|TRBV5-8|TRBD1|.
CASSLGQGRETQYF
TGTGCCAGCAGCTTGGGACAGGGGAGGGAGACCCAGTACTTC
>TRBJ1-1|TRBV3-1/TRBV3-2|TRBD1|.
CASSQDQGGANTEAFF
TGTGCCAGCAGCCAAGATCAGGGGGGCGCGAACACTGAAGCTTTCTTT
>TRBJ1-6|TRBV27|.|.
CATGRQGSSPLHF
TGTGCCACCGGGAGGCAGGGCTCCTCACCCCTCCACTTT
>TRBJ1-1|TRBV5-1|TRBD1|.
CASSTGTGVLDTEAFF
TGCGCCAGCAGCACCGGGACAGGGGTTCTAGACACTGAAGCTTTCTTT
>TRBJ1-1|TRBV18|.|once
CASSPDSSITEAFF
TGTGCCAGCTCACCCGACAGTTCGATCACTGAAGCTTTCTTT
>TRBJ1-4|TRBV9|TRBD1|.
CASSAASGTGNEKLFF
TGTGCCAGCAGCGCCGCATCCGGGACAGGGAATGAAAAACTGTTTTTT
>TRBJ1-6|TRBV30|.|.
CALTAQGRSPLHF
TGTGCCTTGACAGCACAGGGCCGCTCACCCCTCCACTTT
>TRBJ2-1|TRBV19|TRBD1|.
CASGNRDRGSNEQFF
TGTGCCAGTGGTAACCGGGACAGGGGTAGCAATGAGCAGTTCTTC
>TRBJ2-1|TRBV4-2|TRBD2|.
CASSQDPASGVLREQFF
TGTGCCAGCAGCCAAGATCCGGCTAGCGGGGTTTTGCGGGAGCAGTTCTTC
>TRBJ2-1|TRBV7-3|TRBD2|.
CASSRSGGASYNEQFF
TGTGCCAGCAGTCGTAGCGGGGGGGCCTCCTACAATGAGCAGTTCTTC
>TRBJ1-5|TRBV27|.|.
CASSSTHRANQPQHF
TGTGCCAGCAGTTCGACCCACAGGGCGAATCAGCCCCAGCATTTT
>TRBJ1-1|TRBV4-1|.|.
CASSQGSSLNTEAFF
TGCGCCAGCAGCCAAGGAAGTTCCCTAAACACTGAAGCTTTCTTT
>TRBJ2-3|TRBV14|.|.
CASSQEARWDTQYF
TGTGCCAGCAGCCAAGAGGCTCGTTGGGATACGCAGTATTTT
>TRBJ1-2|TRBV6-2/TRBV6-3|.|.
CASTPTGGGGYTF
TGTGCCAGCACCCCAACGGGGGGAGGCGGCTACACCTTC
>TRBJ1-2|TRBV6-2/TRBV6-3|TRBD1|.
CASSLGQTRRGYTF
TGTGCCAGCAGTTTGGGACAGACCCGTCGAGGCTACACCTTC
>TRBJ1-5|TRBV21-1|.|few
CASSQRQGGSPQHF
TGTGCCAGCAGCCAAAGACAGGGGGGTTCGCCCCAGCATTTT
>TRBJ2-7|TRBV6-5|TRBD1|.
CASTSSGQGREQYF
TGTGCCAGCACCAGTAGCGGACAGGGTCGCGAGCAGTACTTC
>TRBJ1-1|TRBV7-2|.|.
CASSFLSRGYTEAFF
TGTGCCAGCAGCTTTCTGAGCAGGGGATACACTGAAGCTTTCTTT
>TRBJ2-5|TRBV5-1|.|.
CASSLVPGWVETQYF
TGCGCCAGCAGCTTGGTACCAGGGTGGGTGGAGACCCAGTACTTC